The 17 T cell receptor beta chains in this list originate from one sample, sequenced in a study of post-analysis software for immune sequencing data. General observations from the study: About five TRBV segments were more frequent in patients than controls; TRBV5-6, TRBV5-1 and TRBV20-1 belonged to this group.

Included in the TCR beta cDNA libraries were unique molecular identifiers. One entry per CDR3 protein results from TCRdb running MiXCR on the PCR reads. The repertoire holds fewer than 600,000 distinct CDR3 sequences, with around 40% as singletons. No cognate antigen is known for these TCRs. The sequencing input was blood. These TCRs come from a girl between 5 and 17 years old with multiple sclerosis.

This clonotype was picked up a small number of times. J is TRBJ2-1 and V is TRBV20-1, with 9 bases matching TRBD2. After removal of 6 bases from V and 0 bases from J, the junction contained 9 bases not matched to a gene. CDR3 length equals 16 residues. From germline, CDR1 is DFQATT and CDR2 SNEGSKA (reference sequence). CDR3 DNA: TGCAGTGCCCGGACTAGCGTTGGGTACTCCTACAATGAGCAGTTCTTC. Its translation is CSARTSVGYSYNEQFF.

This clonotype was seen more than once but under ten times. V usage is TRBV24-1 and J usage is TRBJ2-7; no definite D call. V was trimmed by 4 bases and J by 7 bases, leaving 10 bases between them. The CDR3 contains 12 residues. CDR1 and CDR2 (germline): KGHDR, SFDVKD. The CDR3 DNA reads TGTGCCACCAGTGACCAGCTGTCAGAGCAGTACTTC. Residues: CATSDQLSEQYF.

Regarding this clonotype: An end of the junction differs from the germline gene, which may be a read error. The chain has TRBV12-3 or TRBV12-4 and TRBJ1-4; D possibly corresponds to TRBD1 (5 bases). The length of the CDR3 is 19 residues. This CDR3 is CASSLVSGLMAGVEEKLFF. CDR3 sequence (DNA): TGTGCCAGCAGCTTAGTCTCAGGTCTAATGGCGGGGGTGGAGGAAAAACTGTTTTTT.

This clonotype was observed a handful of times. The chain employs TRBV20-1 and TRBJ1-3; tentatively, D is TRBD1 (6 bases). V lost 6 bases and J lost 1, with 13 bases in between. This CDR3 spans 14 amino acids. The germline CDR1 and CDR2 sequences are DFQATT and SNEGSKA (reference sequence). The CDR3 loop is CSAPDRTSGNTIYF. Here the CDR3 DNA reads TGCAGTGCCCCCGACAGGACTTCTGGAAACACCATATATTTT.

This clonotype has a handful of counts. The chain links TRBV4-1 to TRBJ1-2; possibly TRBD1 for D (5 bases). The CDR3 has 16 amino acids. Germline V lookup: CDR1 MGHRA, CDR2 YSYEKL. Trimming left V 0 bases short and J 5 bases short, with 16 bases between. The CDR3 loop reads CASSQDVPQGLYGYTF. The DNA of the CDR3 is TGCGCCAGCAGCCAAGATGTTCCGCAGGGTCTTTATGGCTACACCTTC.

The gene calls are TRBV7-9 and TRBJ2-1; 8 nucleotides line up with TRBD2. V was pared by 5 bases and J by 4 bases, with 10 bases of the junction left unmatched. The CDR3 has 16 residues. Germline CDR1 and CDR2: SEHNR and FQNEAQ (reference sequence). The CDR3 protein is CASSKRGAGVYNEQFF. The CDR3, as DNA: TGTGCCAGCAGCAAGCGAGGAGCGGGGGTTTACAATGAGCAGTTCTTC.

The rearrangement uses TRBV5-1 and TRBJ2-7; tentative D call: TRBD2 (6 bases). This CDR3 region has 14 residues. V dropped 1 base and J dropped 7 bases, with 15 bases sitting between them. Germline CDR1 SGHRS, CDR2 YFSETQ. Written as DNA, the CDR3 is TGCGCCAGCAGCTTGCCGGGAGCCTACAATGAGCAGTACTTC. Protein: CASSLPGAYNEQYF.

The chain carries TRBV7-9 and TRBJ2-1; D gene ambiguous. The V end was cut by 5 bases, the J end by 3 bases, with 11 bases between. CDR1 is SEHNR and CDR2 is FQNEAQ in the germline V gene (reference sequence). The CDR3 covers 14 residues. DNA of the CDR3: TGTGCCAGCAGCAAACCCGACAACTACAATGAGCAGTTCTTC. It is translated as CASSKPDNYNEQFF.

V and J are TRBV5-1 and TRBJ2-1; TRBD1 is a possible D gene (6 bases). The CDR3 has 14 residues. Germline V gives CDR1 SGHRS, CDR2 YFSETQ. V was pared by 4 bases and J by 1 base, with 9 bases between. The CDR3 here is CASSVDRSYNEQFF. CDR3 DNA sequence: TGCGCCAGCAGCGTCGACAGGTCCTACAATGAGCAGTTCTTC.

This clonotype was detected only a few times. The J gene is TRBJ2-7, the V gene TRBV20-1; maybe TRBD1 (6 bases). Trimming removed 4 bases from V and 3 bases from J, with 13 bases in between. The CDR3 length is 13 residues. Germline lookup yields CDR1 DFQATT and CDR2 SNEGSKA (reference sequence). This CDR3 reads CSATQGNGYEQYF. CDR3 nucleotide sequence: TGCAGTGCTACCCAGGGGAACGGCTACGAGCAGTACTTC.

This clonotype occurred a few times. The chain uses TRBV12-3 or TRBV12-4 and TRBJ1-5, with 7 bases lining up with TRBD1. Unmatched junction bases numbered 8, after V lost 4 bases and J lost 14 bases. This CDR3 has 12 amino acids. The CDR3 reads CASSSLTGSEHF. The DNA for the CDR3 is TGTGCCAGCAGTTCCCTGACAGGGAGTGAGCATTTT.

The V gene is TRBV27, the J gene TRBJ2-7; possibly TRBD2 for D (6 bases). The germline V gene has CDR1 MNHEY and CDR2 SMNVEV (reference sequence). With 5 bases removed from V and 5 bases from J, the gap between germline ends came to 13 bases. The CDR3 runs to 13 residues. In DNA form, the CDR3 reads TGTGCCAGCAGTACCGGGCGGGAAAACGAGCAGTACTTC. This codes for CASSTGRENEQYF.

The chain uses TRBV28 and TRBJ2-7; the match to TRBD1 covers 8 bases. V dropped 3 bases and J dropped 0; count of bases not matched to a gene: 7. The CDR3 runs to 16 residues. Germline assignment: CDR1 MDHEN and CDR2 SYDVKM. The CDR3 DNA reads as TGTGCCAGCAGTTTTTACCCAGGGGGCAGCTCCTACGAGCAGTACTTC. Protein product: CASSFYPGGSSYEQYF.

This chain uses TRBV29-1 with TRBJ2-3; 13 bases are a match to TRBD2. CDR1 SQVTM and CDR2 ANQGSEA come from the germline V gene. CDR3 size: 15 residues. The V and J ends lost 5 bases and 2 bases, in that order; junction bases with no gene match: 4. The CDR3 protein is CSVTGLAGLTDTQYF. In DNA form, the CDR3 reads TGCAGCGTTACGGGACTAGCGGGACTCACAGATACGCAGTATTTT.

This clonotype was counted between two and nine times. The gene calls are TRBV7-3 and TRBJ2-3; TRBD1 or TRBD2 may be the D gene (7 bases each). The V end was cut by 2 bases, the J end by 6 bases, with 15 bases between. The CDR3 runs to 15 residues. Germline CDR1 is SGHTA and CDR2 is FQGTGA. CDR3 residues: CASSLEDRRGDTQYF. The CDR3 DNA reads as TGTGCCAGCAGCTTAGAGGACAGGCGGGGGGATACGCAGTATTTT.

V and J are TRBV19 and TRBJ2-1, with a possible D match to TRBD2 (6 bases). Germline CDR1 is LNHDA and CDR2 is SQIVND (reference sequence). CDR3 length equals 15 residues. The V and J ends lost 5 bases and 5 bases respectively, with 16 bases between them. The CDR3 DNA reads as TGTGCCAGTAGTCCGTACGGGGGACGGGACAATGAGCAGTTCTTC. This sequence encodes CASSPYGGRDNEQFF. The entire variable domain, with the rest obtained from reference TRBV19 and TRBJ2-1, is as follows: DGGITQSPKYLFRKEGQNVTLSCEQNLNHDAMYWYRQDPGQGLRLIYYSQIVNDFQKGDIAEGYSVSREKKESFPLTVTSAQKNPTAFYLCASSPYGGRDNEQFFGPGTRLTVL.

The chain uses TRBV11-2 and TRBJ1-6, with TRBD1 as a possible D gene (6 bases). The CDR3 consists of 13 residues. CDR1 and CDR2 from the germline V gene are SGHAT and FQNNGV. Trimming took 4 bases from V and 7 from J, leaving 8 bases between them. CDR3 residues: CASSWGQNSPLHF. The CDR3 coding sequence is TGTGCCAGCAGCTGGGGACAAAATTCACCCCTCCACTTT.